Sequencing of this T cell receptor (beta chain) was carried out in a study of early stage breast cancer tumors. Whole-study findings and limits: Functional markers like CD4, CD8 and FOXP3 were missed in bulk sequencing. Enriched TCRB sequences shared across patients were mostly commonly generated sequences. Compared with adjacent normal breast tissue, tumors showed 2 to 2.5-fold greater T cell density and higher clonality.

This CDR3 has 16 amino acids. Trimming left V 1 base short and J 3 bases short, with 16 bases between. Per germline, CDR1 SGHDN and CDR2 FVKESK. As for this clone: The antigen remains undetermined.

Blood replicates held 0.5 ug DNA, tumor or normal breast around 1.5 ug, two each. Clones were read by immunoSEQ multiplex PCR, and TCRdb kept only the in-frame ones, dropping some. Of about 31,000 clones listed, roughly 81% are singletons. Sequenced: breast tumor tissue. The receptor was isolated from a person under 45 with breast cancer. This sequence joins TRBV14 and TRBJ2-7; D may match TRBD1 or TRBD2 (7 bases each). The CDR3 coding sequence is TGTGCCAGCAGCCAAGGGGACAGCGGGGTGGGCTACGAGCAGTACTTC. Its protein is CASSQGDSGVGYEQYF.